This T cell receptor (beta chain) was sequenced for a study of T cells in Graves' hyperthyroidism and ophthalmopathy. General study findings and limits: Using 13 V-J features, a model discriminated ophthalmopathy from stable hyperthyroidism.

CDR3 length equals 16 residues. V lost 0 bases and J lost 2; bases outside the gene matches: 3. Germline V gene data show CDR1 as SGHRS and CDR2 as YFSETQ. Notes on this clonotype: Its antigen is not identified.

Absent ophthalmopathy progression within 18 months defined stable Graves' hyperthyroidism. Used for diagnoses were clinical symptoms, serum thyroxine and TRAb, thyroid ultrasound and orbital computed tomography. The investigators amplified TCR beta CDR3 regions from RNA transcripts. HTBI primers drove first-round RT-PCR of the TCR CDR3. TCRdb re-called the multiplex PCR reads with MiXCR, one entry per CDR3 protein. The sample consists of 340,000 or so distinct CDR3 sequences, 15% to 20% of them appearing once. The sequence came from a woman aged 50 to 60 with Graves' hyperthyroidism. The chain has TRBV5-1 and TRBJ2-2; 8 bases line up with TRBD2. Specimen: blood. The CDR3 DNA sequence: TGCGCCAGCAGCTTGGTACTAGCGGAAAACACCGGGGAGCTGTTTTTT. This translates into CASSLVLAENTGELFF. Using reference TRBV5-1 and TRBJ2-2 for the parts outside the CDR3, the full variable domain is KAGVTQTPRYLIKTRGQQVTLSCSPISGHRSVSWYQQTPGQGLQFLFEYFSETQRNKGNFPGRFSGRQFSNSRSEMNVSTLELGDSALYLCASSLVLAENTGELFFGEGSRLTVL.